The T cell receptor beta chain under discussion was sequenced for a study of blood T cell repertoires in COVID-19. About the research overall: PBMCs, B-cell-depleted T cells, or T cells were the source of the cDNA or gDNA that made up the material.

Libraries were prepared by immunoSEQ multiplex PCR; TCRdb keeps only in-frame clonotypes and omits some of them. The data hold about 310,000 clones, with over 85% observed a single time. In terms of age and location, participants ranged from roughly 18 to 95 years and lived in about 25 US areas. The receptor comes from a woman in her twenties or thirties who had recovered from COVID-19. Sequences were obtained from PBMCs or T cells enriched from blood (not recorded which).

The CDR3 sequence: CASSFETRDTQYF. In DNA form, the CDR3 reads TGTGCCAGCAGCTTCGAAACTAGAGATACGCAGTATTTT. The gene calls are TRBV13 and TRBJ2-3, with D maybe TRBD2 (5 bases). Germline V lookup: CDR1 PRHDT, CDR2 FYEKMQ (reference sequence). With 3 bases removed from V and 5 bases from J, the gap between germline ends came to 9 bases. The CDR3 is made up of 13 amino acids.